Below, 31 T cell receptor beta chains from the same sample are listed, as sequenced in a study of blood T cell repertoires in COVID-19 (dated by TCRdb to 2019 to 2021). The protocol used for the library was the immunoSEQ multiplex PCR assay. Imported from immuneACCESS, the table was reduced by TCRdb to in-frame sequences with V and J called. These copies leave out some clones; in studies compared against another copy, an unresolved V gene accounts for under half, and the cause of the remainder is not known. Recorded for this sample are a few hundred thousand clones; about 88% of them occurred a single time. Approximately 9.4% of the sample rests with the top ten. Material for sequencing was PBMCs or T cells enriched from blood (not recorded which). Receptors were obtained from a woman aged 40 to 50 who had recovered from COVID-19.

This rearrangement joins TRBV6-5 to TRBJ2-3; tentatively, D is TRBD2 (5 bases). V was trimmed by 8 bases and J by 1 base, leaving 16 bases between them. CDR3 length equals 15 residues. Germline V lookup: CDR1 MNHEY, CDR2 SVGAGI. This chain's CDR3 is CASCLTGMGTDTQYF. In nucleotides, the CDR3 is TGTGCCAGCTGCTTGACCGGGATGGGCACAGATACGCAGTATTTT.

CDR3 bases: TGTGCCAGCAGTACAGGACAGGGGGCCTGGGAGCAGTACTTC. Protein: CASSTGQGAWEQYF. V usage is TRBV28 and J usage is TRBJ2-7; 11 nucleotides match TRBD1. The germline V gene has CDR1 MDHEN and CDR2 SYDVKM. CDR3 length equals 14 residues. Germline trimming cut 5 bases from V and 7 bases from J; bases unmatched to any gene: 7.

CDR3 amino acids: CASSQDISYEQYF. DNA for the CDR3: TGTGCCAGCAGTCAAGACATCTCCTACGAGCAGTACTTC. The J gene is TRBJ2-7, the V gene TRBV12-3 or TRBV12-4; D gene unclear. Trimming cost V 5 bases and J 0 bases, with 8 bases left between them. CDR3 length: 13 amino acids.

The CDR3 spells CASSPGQGLVEEQFF. For the CDR3, the DNA is TGTGCCAGCAGCCCCGGACAGGGGCTTGTGGAAGAGCAGTTCTTC. The rearrangement uses TRBV27 and TRBJ2-1; 9 bases map to TRBD1. The J segment lost 10 bases and the V segment lost 6 bases, leaving 13 bases of the junction unmatched. The CDR3 spans 15 residues. The germline CDR1 and CDR2 sequences are MNHEY and SMNVEV (reference sequence).

A few counts support this clone. The DNA for the CDR3 is TGTGCCAGCAGCACTATGGGACAGCGCTCTGGAAACACCATATATTTT. Its translation: CASSTMGQRSGNTIYF. The rearrangement joins TRBV9 to TRBJ1-3; 7 bases align to TRBD1. V shed 4 bases, J shed 0 bases, and the junction held 7 bases outside the gene matches. Germline CDR1 is SGDLS and CDR2 is YYNGEE. CDR3 length: 16 residues.

This clone was counted between two and nine times. V gene TRBV19 combines with J gene TRBJ2-3, with 7 positions matching TRBD2. The CDR3 extends over 18 amino acids. Germline V CDR1 and CDR2: LNHDA, SQIVND (reference sequence). V dropped 3 bases and J dropped 3; count of bases not matched to a gene: 15. In nucleotides, the CDR3 is TGTGCCAGTAGTATGATATTAGGTGGACTAGGAGGTACAGATACGCAGTATTTT. Amino acid sequence: CASSMILGGLGGTDTQYF.

CDR3 loop: CASSLSGTGLSMDSPLHF. In DNA form, the CDR3 reads TGTGCCAGCAGTTTGAGTGGGACAGGGTTGAGTATGGATTCACCCCTCCACTTT. The rearrangement joins TRBV28 to TRBJ1-6; 9 bases agree with TRBD1. In germline, CDR1 is MDHEN, CDR2 SYDVKM. V lost 3 bases and J lost 8; bases outside the gene matches: 14. The CDR3 sequence is 18 residues long.

The V and J genes are TRBV6-1 and TRBJ2-1; 13 nucleotides match TRBD2. The germline V gene has CDR1 MNHNS and CDR2 SASEGT. The CDR3 contains 14 residues. The J segment lost 6 bases and the V segment lost 5 bases, leaving 1 base of the junction unmatched. The CDR3 reads CASSRTSGGNEQFF. CDR3 bases: TGTGCCAGCAGTAGGACTAGCGGGGGCAATGAGCAGTTCTTC.

In its sample, this clone was seen many times. The chain joins TRBV7-9 to TRBJ2-3; tentative D call: TRBD2 (5 bases). Germline CDR1 and CDR2: SEHNR and FQNEAQ (reference sequence). Between the trimmed V and J ends, which lost 6 bases and 6 bases, there was a span of 7 bases. The CDR3 extends over 11 amino acids. CDR3 protein: CASSSDDTQYF. The CDR3 DNA is TGTGCCAGCAGTAGCGATGATACGCAGTATTTT. Combining the CDR3 with reference TRBV7-9 and TRBJ2-3 gives the whole variable domain DTGVSQNPRHKITKRGQNVTFRCDPISEHNRLYWYRQTLGQGPEFLTYFQNEAQLEKSRLLSDRFSAERPKGSFSTLEIQRTEQGDSAMYLCASSSDDTQYFGPGTRLTVL.

This chain links TRBV14 with TRBJ2-2; no clear D gene. Trimming pared 0 bases from V and 1 base from J, leaving 12 bases between. This CDR3 is built from 17 residues. Germline CDR1 is SGHDN and CDR2 is FVKESK. The CDR3, as DNA: TGTGCCAGCAGCCAAGATTTGGGCAGCCGGAACACCGGGGAGCTGTTTTTT. This sequence encodes CASSQDLGSRNTGELFF.

This sequence joins TRBV7-9 and TRBJ1-2, with 11 bases aligning to TRBD1. The germline V gene encodes CDR1 SEHNR and CDR2 FQNEAQ (reference sequence). CDR3 length equals 17 residues. Trimming removed 6 bases from V and 2 bases from J; junction bases left unmatched: 11. CDR3 residues: CASSSIGTGGWNYGYTF. In DNA form, the CDR3 reads TGTGCCAGCAGTTCTATAGGGACAGGGGGTTGGAACTATGGCTACACCTTC.

V is TRBV7-2 and J is TRBJ1-5; 9 bases fit TRBD1. The CDR3 runs 15 residues. V gave up 6 bases and J gave up 7 bases; unmatched junction bases: 10. The V gene's germline CDR1 is SGHTA and CDR2 FQGNSA. CDR3 in amino acids: CASSRYRDRDQPQHF. The CDR3 coding sequence is TGTGCCAGCAGTCGCTACCGGGACAGGGACCAGCCCCAGCATTTT.

The chain couples TRBV28 to TRBJ2-5; TRBD1 matches 8 bases. The junction had 11 bases not matched to a gene; V was cut back by 8 bases and J by 3 bases. CDR1 is MDHEN, CDR2 SYDVKM, per germline. The CDR3 loop spans 15 amino acids. The CDR3 region is CASSGRTGPEETQYF. CDR3 DNA sequence: TGTGCCAGCTCGGGGAGGACAGGGCCAGAAGAGACCCAGTACTTC. Full variable domain (missing parts from reference TRBV28 and TRBJ2-5): DVKVTQSSRYLVKRTGEKVFLECVQDMDHENMFWYRQDPGLGLRLIYFSYDVKMKEKGDIPEGYSVSREKKERFSLILESASTNQTSMYLCASSGRTGPEETQYFGPGTRLLVL.

The genes are TRBV23-1 and TRBJ1-5; D is perhaps TRBD1 (6 bases). TRBV23-1 is sorted into the ORF group, with uncertain function. The CDR3 spans 16 residues. The V gene lost 3 bases and the J gene lost 2 bases, with 14 bases spanning the gap. The CDR3 DNA follows: TGCGCCAGCAGTCACCCCGGGACACCCCGCAATCAGCCCCAGCATTTT. Translated: CASSHPGTPRNQPQHF.

The chain has TRBV5-5 and TRBJ2-5, with D perhaps matching TRBD2 (6 bases). The length of the CDR3 is 14 residues. V was shortened by 3 bases and J by 5 bases, with 14 bases between the two germline ends. Germline V gives CDR1 SGHKS, CDR2 YYEKEE (reference sequence). For the CDR3, the DNA is TGTGCCAGCAGCTCGGGACTTGGGATGGAGACCCAGTACTTC. This gives the protein CASSSGLGMETQYF.

The chain is built from TRBV9 and TRBJ2-1; perhaps TRBD2 as D (7 bases). Germline-derived CDR1 and CDR2 are SGDLS and YYNGEE. CDR3 length: 15 amino acids. V lost 4 bases, J lost 4 bases, and 15 bases lay in between. CDR3 amino acids: CASSPRGPLYNEQFF. The DNA of the CDR3 is TGTGCCAGCAGCCCGCGGGGGCCCCTTTACAATGAGCAGTTCTTC.

The chain carries TRBV7-2 and TRBJ2-7, with TRBD1 matching over 8 bases. V trimming: 5 bases; J trimming: 4 bases; junction bases outside the gene matches: 7. CDR3 length: 14 amino acids. The germline V gene has CDR1 SGHTA and CDR2 FQGNSA. The CDR3 coding sequence is TGTGCCAGCAGCCCAGGGGGCAGGTATTACGAGCAGTACTTC. This sequence encodes CASSPGGRYYEQYF.

This clone showed up just once. The chain couples TRBV15 to TRBJ1-1, with D possibly matching TRBD1 (6 bases). This CDR3 comprises 15 residues. With 5 bases removed from V and 5 bases from J, the gap between germline ends came to 18 bases. Germline V gene sequence: CDR1 LNHNV, CDR2 YYDKDF (reference sequence). The CDR3 is CATSWGHLRRTEAFF. CDR3 nucleotide sequence: TGTGCCACCAGCTGGGGACACTTACGTCGGACTGAAGCTTTCTTT.

This clone has only one observation. This chain connects TRBV7-3 to TRBJ2-1; TRBD2 agrees at 7 bases. The CDR3 is made up of 15 amino acids. Germline V gives CDR1 SGHTA, CDR2 FQGTGA. V was clipped by 4 bases and J by 5 bases; unmatched bases: 8. In nucleotides, the CDR3 is TGTGCCAGCAGCTCCCCCGGGACTAACCACAATGAGCAGTTCTTC. Its protein is CASSSPGTNHNEQFF. Based on the CDR3 plus reference TRBV7-3 and TRBJ2-1, the full variable domain is GAGVSQTPSNKVTEKGKYVELRCDPISGHTALYWYRQSLGQGPEFLIYFQGTGAADDSGLPNDRFFAVRPEGSVSTLKIQRTERGDSAVYLCASSSPGTNHNEQFFGPGTRLTVL.

The CDR3 DNA reads TGTGCCAGCCAGGGGTATGGCTACACCTTC. Protein: CASQGYGYTF. The rearrangement links TRBV21-1 to TRBJ1-2; TRBD1 was called by the table and not checked on the DNA. TRBV21-1 constitutes a pseudogene. CDR3 length equals 10 residues.

The rearrangement uses TRBV5-3 and TRBJ1-3, with unresolved D. TRBV5-3 is noted as an ORF with a role that remains uncertain. Trimming pared 4 bases from V and 4 bases from J, leaving 15 bases between. The length of the CDR3 is 15 residues. The CDR3 DNA sequence: TGTGCCAGAAGCCTCCAGAGGGTGTACGGAAACACCATATATTTT. It yields the protein CARSLQRVYGNTIYF.

The rearrangement uses TRBV19 and TRBJ1-5; D remains ambiguous. V was shortened by 3 bases and J by 3 bases, with 12 bases between the two germline ends. There are 15 residues in the CDR3. Germline CDR1 LNHDA, CDR2 SQIVND (reference sequence). The CDR3 is CASSIRTANNQPQHF. The CDR3 region has the DNA TGTGCCAGTAGTATCAGAACAGCTAACAATCAGCCCCAGCATTTT.

The chain carries TRBV19 and TRBJ2-1; weak D call: TRBD1 (6 bases). The germline CDR1 and CDR2 sequences are LNHDA and SQIVND (reference sequence). Between the trimmed V and J ends, which lost 3 bases and 5 bases, there was a span of 17 bases. The CDR3 is 16 residues long. CDR3 sequence reads: CASSIRRQAGNNEQFF. The CDR3 DNA reads TGTGCCAGTAGTATTCGGCGACAGGCAGGAAACAATGAGCAGTTCTTC.

The CDR3 nucleotides are TGTGCCATCAGTGAGTCTACGGCAGGGATCACCGGGGAGCTGTTTTTT. This gives the protein CAISESTAGITGELFF. The J gene is TRBJ2-2, the V gene TRBV10-3, with D perhaps TRBD1 (5 bases). The CDR3 loop spans 16 amino acids. V was cut by 0 bases and J by 4 bases, with 12 bases left in between. Germline CDR1 and CDR2: ENHRY and SYGVKD.

This clone was seen just once. V is TRBV29-1 and J is TRBJ2-2, with D unclear. The CDR3 is 12 residues long. CDR1 is SQVTM and CDR2 is ANQGSEA in the germline V gene. Trimming removed 4 bases from V and 8 bases from J, with 11 bases in between. CDR3 protein: CSVVITQGELFF. The DNA for the CDR3 is TGCAGCGTTGTAATTACCCAGGGGGAGCTGTTTTTT.

This rearrangement joins TRBV11-3 to TRBJ1-2; the D is unclear. Germline loops: CDR1 SGHNT, CDR2 YENEEA. Trimming took 0 bases from V and 4 from J, leaving 12 bases between them. This CDR3 contains 15 residues. CDR3: CASSLEAGLPYGYTF. In nucleotides, the CDR3 is TGTGCCAGCAGCTTAGAAGCGGGATTACCCTATGGCTACACCTTC.

In this sample, this clone turned up once. The chain recombines TRBV29-1 with TRBJ2-7, with 9 bases fitting TRBD1. Germline V gene lookup returns CDR1 SQVTM and CDR2 ANQGSEA. The CDR3 has 11 residues. The J segment lost 7 bases and the V segment lost 6 bases, leaving 4 bases of the junction unmatched. CDR3 loop: CSVQGAGEQYF. CDR3 DNA sequence: TGCAGCGTACAGGGGGCTGGGGAGCAGTACTTC.

V usage is TRBV12-3 or TRBV12-4 and J usage is TRBJ1-3; D is undetermined. Between the trimmed V and J ends, which lost 5 bases and 0 bases, there was a span of 5 bases. This CDR3 contains 13 residues. This chain's CDR3 is CASSRSSGNTIYF. The CDR3 nucleotides read TGTGCCAGCAGTCGTAGCTCTGGAAACACCATATATTTT.

The chain joins TRBV27 to TRBJ2-2, with TRBD1 matching over 7 bases. The V and J ends lost 3 bases and 6 bases, in that order; junction bases with no gene match: 7. Germline V gives CDR1 MNHEY, CDR2 SMNVEV (reference sequence). This CDR3 is 15 amino acids long. Here the CDR3 reads CASSFNTGVAGELFF. CDR3 DNA: TGTGCCAGCAGTTTCAATACAGGGGTGGCCGGGGAGCTGTTTTTT.

This clone was seen just once. The V call is TRBV30, the J call TRBJ2-1, with 11 bases identical to TRBD2. CDR1 is GTSNPN and CDR2 is SVGIG in the germline V gene (reference sequence). After removal of 0 bases from V and 10 bases from J, the junction contained 5 bases not matched to a gene. The CDR3 consists of 14 residues. CDR3 amino acids: CAWSVGLAELEQFF. The CDR3 DNA reads TGTGCCTGGAGTGTGGGACTAGCGGAATTGGAGCAGTTCTTC. Looking up the rest from reference TRBV30 and TRBJ2-1 gives the full variable domain: SQTIHQWPATLVQPVGSPLSLECTVEGTSNPNLYWYRQAAGRGLQLLFYSVGIGQISSEVPQNLSASRPQDRQFILSSKKLLLSDSGFYLCAWSVGLAELEQFFGPGTRLTVL.

This clone was picked up one time. The V and J genes are TRBV5-5 and TRBJ1-1; possible D gene TRBD1, 6 bases. The length of the CDR3 is 15 residues. CDR1 SGHKS and CDR2 YYEKEE come from the germline V gene (reference sequence). The V end was cut by 0 bases, the J end by 0 bases, with 9 bases between. CDR3: CASSLVTGLNTEAFF. In DNA form, the CDR3 reads TGTGCCAGCAGCTTGGTCACAGGGCTGAACACTGAAGCTTTCTTT.